The clone carrying this TCR beta chain occurred many times. Antigen specificity is unknown. This sample stems from a study of T-cell reconstitution after alpha-beta-depleted transplantation in children. Whole-study findings and limits: The main origin of T-cell counts and diversity one year after transplant was newly produced T cells. Alpha-beta T cells present about two months after transplant were reported to originate from several hundred expanded graft clones.

V was cut by 3 bases and J by 1 base, with 10 bases left in between. Germline CDR1 and CDR2: DFQATT and SNEGSKA (reference sequence). CDR3 length: 14 amino acids. During its preparation, the TCRbeta library received unique molecular identifiers. Using its own MiXCR run on the PCR reads, TCRdb lists one record per CDR3 protein. The sample contains about 300,000 distinct CDR3 sequences, roughly 7.8% of which appear only once. Sequenced here: peripheral blood, sampled 360 days after TCRalphabeta/CD19-depleted stem cell transplant. The V gene is TRBV20-1, the J gene TRBJ2-1; possibly TRBD2 for D (6 bases). This TCR was sampled from a female patient younger than 10 who had a stem cell transplant for Fanconi anemia, so the T cells may come from the graft donor. The CDR3 loop is CSASWGVSYNEQFF. The DNA of the CDR3 is TGCAGTGCTAGCTGGGGGGTTTCCTACAATGAGCAGTTCTTC.